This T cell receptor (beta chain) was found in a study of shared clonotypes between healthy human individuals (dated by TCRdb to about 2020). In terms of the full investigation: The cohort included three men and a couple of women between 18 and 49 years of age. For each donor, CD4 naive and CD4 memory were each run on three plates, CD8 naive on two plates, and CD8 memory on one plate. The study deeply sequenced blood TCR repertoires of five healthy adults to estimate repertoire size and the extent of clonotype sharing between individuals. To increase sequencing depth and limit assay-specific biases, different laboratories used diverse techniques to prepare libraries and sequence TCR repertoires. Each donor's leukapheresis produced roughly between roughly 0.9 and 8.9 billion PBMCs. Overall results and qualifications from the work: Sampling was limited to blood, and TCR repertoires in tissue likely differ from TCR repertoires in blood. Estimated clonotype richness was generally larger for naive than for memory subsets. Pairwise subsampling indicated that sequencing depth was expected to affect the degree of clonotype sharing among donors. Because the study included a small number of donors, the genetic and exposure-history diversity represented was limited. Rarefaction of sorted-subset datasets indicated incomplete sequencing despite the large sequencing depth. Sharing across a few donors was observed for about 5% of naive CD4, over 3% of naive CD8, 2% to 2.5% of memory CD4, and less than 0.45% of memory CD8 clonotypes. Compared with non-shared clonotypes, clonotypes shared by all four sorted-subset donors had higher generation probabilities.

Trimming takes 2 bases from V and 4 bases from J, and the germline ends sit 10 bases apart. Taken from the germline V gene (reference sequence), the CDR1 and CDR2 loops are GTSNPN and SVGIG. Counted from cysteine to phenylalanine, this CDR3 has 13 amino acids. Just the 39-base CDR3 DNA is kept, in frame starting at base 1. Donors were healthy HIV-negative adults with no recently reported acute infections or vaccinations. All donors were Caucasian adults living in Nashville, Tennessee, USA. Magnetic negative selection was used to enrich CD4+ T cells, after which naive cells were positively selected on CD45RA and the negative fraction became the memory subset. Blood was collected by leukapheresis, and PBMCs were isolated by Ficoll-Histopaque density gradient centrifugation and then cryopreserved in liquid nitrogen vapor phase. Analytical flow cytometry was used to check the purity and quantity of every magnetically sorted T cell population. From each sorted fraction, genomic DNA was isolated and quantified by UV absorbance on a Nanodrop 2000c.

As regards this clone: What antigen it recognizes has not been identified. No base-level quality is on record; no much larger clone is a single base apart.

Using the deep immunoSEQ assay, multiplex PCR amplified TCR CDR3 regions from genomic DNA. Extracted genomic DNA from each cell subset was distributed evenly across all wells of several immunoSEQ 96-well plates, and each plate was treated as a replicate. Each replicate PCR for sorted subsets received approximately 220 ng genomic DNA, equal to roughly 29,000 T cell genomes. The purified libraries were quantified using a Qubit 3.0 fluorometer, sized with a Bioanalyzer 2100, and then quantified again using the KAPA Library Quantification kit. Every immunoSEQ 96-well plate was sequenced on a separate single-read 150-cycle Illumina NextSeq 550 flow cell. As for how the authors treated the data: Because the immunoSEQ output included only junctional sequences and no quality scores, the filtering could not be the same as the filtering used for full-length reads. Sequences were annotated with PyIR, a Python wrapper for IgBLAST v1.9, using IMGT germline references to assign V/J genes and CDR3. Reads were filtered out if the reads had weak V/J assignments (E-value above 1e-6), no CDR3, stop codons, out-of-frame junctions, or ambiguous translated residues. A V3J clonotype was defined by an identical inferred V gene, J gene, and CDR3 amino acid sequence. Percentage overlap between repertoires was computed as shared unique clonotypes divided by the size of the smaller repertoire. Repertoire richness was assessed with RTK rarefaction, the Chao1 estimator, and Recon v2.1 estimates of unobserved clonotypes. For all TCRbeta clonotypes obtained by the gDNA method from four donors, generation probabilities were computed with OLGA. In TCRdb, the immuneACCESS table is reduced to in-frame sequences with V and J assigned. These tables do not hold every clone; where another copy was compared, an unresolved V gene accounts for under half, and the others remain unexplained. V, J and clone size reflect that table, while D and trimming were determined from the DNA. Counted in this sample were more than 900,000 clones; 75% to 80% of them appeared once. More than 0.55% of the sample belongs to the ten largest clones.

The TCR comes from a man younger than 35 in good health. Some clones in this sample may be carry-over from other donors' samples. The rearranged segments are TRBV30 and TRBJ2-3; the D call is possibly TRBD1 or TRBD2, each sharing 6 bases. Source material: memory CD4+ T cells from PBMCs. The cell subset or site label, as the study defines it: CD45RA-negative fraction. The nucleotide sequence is TGTGCCTGGAGTTTGGGGGGCGCAGATACGCAGTATTTT. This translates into CAWSLGGADTQYF.